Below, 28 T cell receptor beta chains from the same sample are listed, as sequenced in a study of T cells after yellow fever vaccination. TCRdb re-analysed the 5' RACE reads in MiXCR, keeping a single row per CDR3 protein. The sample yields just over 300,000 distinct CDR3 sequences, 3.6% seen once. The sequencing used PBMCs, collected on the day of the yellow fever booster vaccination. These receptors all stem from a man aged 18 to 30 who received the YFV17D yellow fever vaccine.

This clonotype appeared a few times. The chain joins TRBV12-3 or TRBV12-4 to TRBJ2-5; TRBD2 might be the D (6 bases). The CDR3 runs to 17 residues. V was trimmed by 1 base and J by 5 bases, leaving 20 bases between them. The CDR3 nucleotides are TGTGCCAGCAGTTTAGGTCCTAGCGTTCGGTTTATGGAGACCCAGTACTTC. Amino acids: CASSLGPSVRFMETQYF.

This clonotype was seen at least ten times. CDR3 nucleotides: TGTGCCAGCTCACCACCTAGGATTTTTAGCACAGATACGCAGTATTTT. Its translation: CASSPPRIFSTDTQYF. The rearrangement uses TRBV18 and TRBJ2-3; unclear D gene. V was cut by 0 bases and J by 0 bases, with 10 bases left in between. This CDR3 has 16 amino acids. CDR1 KGHSH and CDR2 LQKENI come from the germline V gene. Based on the CDR3 plus reference TRBV18 and TRBJ2-3, the full variable domain is NAGVMQNPRHLVRRRGQEARLRCSPMKGHSHVYWYRQLPEEGLKFMVYLQKENIIDESGMPKERFSAEFPKEGPSILRIQQVVRGDSAAYFCASSPPRIFSTDTQYFGPGTRLTVL.

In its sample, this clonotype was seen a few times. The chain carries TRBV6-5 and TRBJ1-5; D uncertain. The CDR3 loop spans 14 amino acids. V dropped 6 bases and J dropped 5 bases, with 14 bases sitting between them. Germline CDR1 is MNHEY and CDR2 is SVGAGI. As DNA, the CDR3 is TGTGCCAGCAGCCCCCGGGTTTATGATCAGCCCCAGCATTTT. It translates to CASSPRVYDQPQHF.

CDR3 in DNA: TGTGCCAGCAGCTGGGAGAGGGACCAGCCCCAGCATTTT. Its translation: CASSWERDQPQHF. J is TRBJ1-5 and V is TRBV27; tentative D call: TRBD1 (5 bases). Germline V lookup: CDR1 MNHEY, CDR2 SMNVEV (reference sequence). The CDR3 runs to 13 residues. Trimming pared 6 bases from V and 7 bases from J, leaving 13 bases between.

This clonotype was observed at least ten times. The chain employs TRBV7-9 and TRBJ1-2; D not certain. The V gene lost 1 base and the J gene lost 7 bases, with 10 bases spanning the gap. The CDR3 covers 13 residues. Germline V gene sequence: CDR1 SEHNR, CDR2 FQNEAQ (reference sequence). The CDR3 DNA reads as TGTGCCAGCAGCTTAGATGAAATCGGTGGCTACACCTTC. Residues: CASSLDEIGGYTF.

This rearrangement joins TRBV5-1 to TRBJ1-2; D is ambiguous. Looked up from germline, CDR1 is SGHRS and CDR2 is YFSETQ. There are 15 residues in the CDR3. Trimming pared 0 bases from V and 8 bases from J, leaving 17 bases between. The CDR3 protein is CASSLEVGPTDGYTF. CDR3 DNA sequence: TGCGCCAGCAGCTTGGAGGTTGGTCCTACCGACGGCTACACCTTC.

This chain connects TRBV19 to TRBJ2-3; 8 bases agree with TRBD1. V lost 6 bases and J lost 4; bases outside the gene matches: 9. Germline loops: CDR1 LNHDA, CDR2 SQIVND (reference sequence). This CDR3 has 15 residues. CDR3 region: CASRDPGGAPDTQYF. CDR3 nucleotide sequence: TGTGCCAGTAGAGATCCAGGGGGCGCACCAGATACGCAGTATTTT.

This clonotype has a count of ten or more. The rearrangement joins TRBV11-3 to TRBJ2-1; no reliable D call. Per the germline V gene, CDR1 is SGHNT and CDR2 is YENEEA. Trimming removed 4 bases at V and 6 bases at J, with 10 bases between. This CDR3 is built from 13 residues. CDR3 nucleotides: TGTGCCAGCAGCTCGGGCCATCCCAATGAGCAGTTCTTC. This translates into CASSSGHPNEQFF.

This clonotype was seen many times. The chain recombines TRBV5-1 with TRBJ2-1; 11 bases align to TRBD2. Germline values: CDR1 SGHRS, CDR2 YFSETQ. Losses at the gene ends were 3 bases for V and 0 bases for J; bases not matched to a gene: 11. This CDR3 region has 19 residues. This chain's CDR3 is CASSYIPGTSGSSYNEQFF. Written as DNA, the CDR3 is TGCGCCAGCAGCTATATTCCCGGGACTAGCGGAAGCTCCTACAATGAGCAGTTCTTC.

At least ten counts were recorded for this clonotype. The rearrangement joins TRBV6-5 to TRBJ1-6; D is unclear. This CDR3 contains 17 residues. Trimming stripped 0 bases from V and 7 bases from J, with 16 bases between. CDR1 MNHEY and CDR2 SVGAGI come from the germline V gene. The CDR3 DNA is TGTGCCAGCAGTTACTCGAGTGTGGGAGCCCCAAATTCACCCCTCCACTTT. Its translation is CASSYSSVGAPNSPLHF.

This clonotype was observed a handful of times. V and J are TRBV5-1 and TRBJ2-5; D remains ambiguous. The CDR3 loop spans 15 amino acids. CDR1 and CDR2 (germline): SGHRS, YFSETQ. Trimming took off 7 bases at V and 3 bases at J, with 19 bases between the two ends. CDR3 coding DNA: TGCGCCAGCCGACAACCCCCGGGCCTCGAAGAGACCCAGTACTTC. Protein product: CASRQPPGLEETQYF.

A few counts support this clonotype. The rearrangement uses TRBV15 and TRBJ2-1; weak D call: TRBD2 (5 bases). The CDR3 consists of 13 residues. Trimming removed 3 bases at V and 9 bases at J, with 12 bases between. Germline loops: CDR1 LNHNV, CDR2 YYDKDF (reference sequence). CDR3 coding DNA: TGTGCCACCAGCAGTCGGGGAGCGGCTGAGCAGTTCTTC. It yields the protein CATSSRGAAEQFF.

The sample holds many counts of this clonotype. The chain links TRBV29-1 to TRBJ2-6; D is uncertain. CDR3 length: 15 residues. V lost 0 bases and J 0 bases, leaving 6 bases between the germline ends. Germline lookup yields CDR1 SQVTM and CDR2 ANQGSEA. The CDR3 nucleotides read TGCAGCGTTGAAGATAAGGCCTCTGGGGCCAACGTCCTGACTTTC. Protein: CSVEDKASGANVLTF.

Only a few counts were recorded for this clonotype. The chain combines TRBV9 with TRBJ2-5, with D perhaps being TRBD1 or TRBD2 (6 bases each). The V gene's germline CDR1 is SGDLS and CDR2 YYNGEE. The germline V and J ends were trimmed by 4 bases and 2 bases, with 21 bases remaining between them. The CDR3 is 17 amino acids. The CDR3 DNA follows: TGTGCCAGCAGCCCCCGGGGGCAGCGAAGAGTGCAAGAGACCCAGTACTTC. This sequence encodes CASSPRGQRRVQETQYF. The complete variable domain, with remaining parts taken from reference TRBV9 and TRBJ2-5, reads DSGVTQTPKHLITATGQRVTLRCSPRSGDLSVYWYQQSLDQGLQFLIQYYNGEERAKGNILERFSAQQFPDLHSELNLSSLELGDSALYFCASSPRGQRRVQETQYFGPGTRLLVL.

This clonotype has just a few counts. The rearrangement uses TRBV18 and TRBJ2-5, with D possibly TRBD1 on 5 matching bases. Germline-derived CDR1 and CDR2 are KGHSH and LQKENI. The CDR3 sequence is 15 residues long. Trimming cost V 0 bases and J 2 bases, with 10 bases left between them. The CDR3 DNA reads TGTGCCAGCTCACCACCAGGGAACAGGCAAGAGACCCAGTACTTC. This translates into CASSPPGNRQETQYF.

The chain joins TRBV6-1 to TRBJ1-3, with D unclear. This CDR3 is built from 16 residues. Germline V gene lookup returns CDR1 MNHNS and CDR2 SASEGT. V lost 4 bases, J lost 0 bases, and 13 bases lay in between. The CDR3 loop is CASSGDETYSGNTIYF. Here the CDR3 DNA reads TGTGCCAGCAGTGGCGACGAAACTTACTCTGGAAACACCATATATTTT.

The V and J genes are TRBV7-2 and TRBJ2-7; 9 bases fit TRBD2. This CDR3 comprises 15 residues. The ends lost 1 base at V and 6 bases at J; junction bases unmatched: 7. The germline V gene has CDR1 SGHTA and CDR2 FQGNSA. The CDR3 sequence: CASSLDPAGGPEQYF. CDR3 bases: TGTGCCAGCAGCTTAGACCCAGCGGGGGGTCCCGAGCAGTACTTC.

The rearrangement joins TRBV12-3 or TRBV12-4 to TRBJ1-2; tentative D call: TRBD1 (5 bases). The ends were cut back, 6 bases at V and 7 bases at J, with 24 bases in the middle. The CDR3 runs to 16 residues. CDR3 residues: CASSPGETAPFSGYTF. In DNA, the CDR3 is TGTGCCAGCAGCCCGGGGGAGACAGCCCCGTTTTCTGGCTACACCTTC.

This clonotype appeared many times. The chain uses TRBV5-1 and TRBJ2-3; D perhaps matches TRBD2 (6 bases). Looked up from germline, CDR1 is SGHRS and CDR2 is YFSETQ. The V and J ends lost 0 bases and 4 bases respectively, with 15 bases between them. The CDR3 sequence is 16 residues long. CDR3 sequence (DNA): TGCGCCAGCAGCTTGGTGGGCCAGGGAGGTCCAGATACGCAGTATTTT. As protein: CASSLVGQGGPDTQYF. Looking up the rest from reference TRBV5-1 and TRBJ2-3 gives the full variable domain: KAGVTQTPRYLIKTRGQQVTLSCSPISGHRSVSWYQQTPGQGLQFLFEYFSETQRNKGNFPGRFSGRQFSNSRSEMNVSTLELGDSALYLCASSLVGQGGPDTQYFGPGTRLTVL.

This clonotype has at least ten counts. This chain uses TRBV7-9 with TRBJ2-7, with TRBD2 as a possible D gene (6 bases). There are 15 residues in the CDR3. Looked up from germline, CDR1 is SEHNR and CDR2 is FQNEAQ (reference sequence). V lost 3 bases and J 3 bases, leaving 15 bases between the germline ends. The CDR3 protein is CASSFAGRPDYEQYF. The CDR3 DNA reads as TGTGCCAGCAGCTTTGCCGGGAGACCCGACTACGAGCAGTACTTC.

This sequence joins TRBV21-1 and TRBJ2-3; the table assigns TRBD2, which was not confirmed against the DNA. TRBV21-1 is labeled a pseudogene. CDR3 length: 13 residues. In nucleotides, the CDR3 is TGTGCCAGCGGGAGTCTGGGAACAGATACGCAGTATTTT. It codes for CASGSLGTDTQYF.

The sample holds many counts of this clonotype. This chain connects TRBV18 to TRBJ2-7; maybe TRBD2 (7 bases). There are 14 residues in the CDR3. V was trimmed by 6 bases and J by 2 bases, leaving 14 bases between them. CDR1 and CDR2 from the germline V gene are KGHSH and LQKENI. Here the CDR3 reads CASSRSGGPYEQYF. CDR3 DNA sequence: TGTGCCAGCTCTCGATCCGGGGGGCCCTACGAGCAGTACTTC.

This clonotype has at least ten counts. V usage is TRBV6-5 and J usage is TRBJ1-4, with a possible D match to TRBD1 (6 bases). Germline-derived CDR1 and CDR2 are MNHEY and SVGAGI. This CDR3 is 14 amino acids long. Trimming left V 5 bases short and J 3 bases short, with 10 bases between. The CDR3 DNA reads TGTGCCAGCAGTAACAGGGATCCTAATGAAAAACTGTTTTTT. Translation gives CASSNRDPNEKLFF.

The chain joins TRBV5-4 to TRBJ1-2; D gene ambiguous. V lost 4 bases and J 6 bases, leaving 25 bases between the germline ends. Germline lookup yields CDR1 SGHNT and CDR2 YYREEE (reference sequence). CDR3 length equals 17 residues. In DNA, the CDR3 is TGTGCCAGCAGCCCAGCCTCGGCGTCCAGGAATGGGGATGGCTACACCTTC. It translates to CASSPASASRNGDGYTF.

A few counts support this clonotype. The CDR3 protein is CASSYGVGRAGELFF. The CDR3 bases are TGTGCCAGTAGTTACGGCGTCGGGCGCGCCGGGGAGCTGTTTTTT. The chain has TRBV19 and TRBJ2-2; D is undetermined. Germline V gene lookup returns CDR1 LNHDA and CDR2 SQIVND (reference sequence). The CDR3 runs to 15 residues. V lost 5 bases and J lost 6, with 16 bases in between.

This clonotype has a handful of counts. As DNA, the CDR3 is TGTGCCATCAGTGCCCCGGACAGGGGGCATGGCTACACCTTC. It codes for CAISAPDRGHGYTF. V usage is TRBV10-3 and J usage is TRBJ1-2, with 11 bases matching TRBD1. Germline V gene data show CDR1 as ENHRY and CDR2 as SYGVKD. This CDR3 is 14 amino acids long. Trimming cost V 4 bases and J 6 bases; bases outside gene matches: 4.

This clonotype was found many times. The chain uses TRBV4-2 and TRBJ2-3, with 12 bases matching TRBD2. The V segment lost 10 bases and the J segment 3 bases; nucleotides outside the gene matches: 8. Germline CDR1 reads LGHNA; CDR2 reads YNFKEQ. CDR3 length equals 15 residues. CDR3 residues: CATGLGLAGTDTQYF. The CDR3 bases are TGTGCCACAGGGTTGGGACTAGCGGGTACAGATACGCAGTATTTT.

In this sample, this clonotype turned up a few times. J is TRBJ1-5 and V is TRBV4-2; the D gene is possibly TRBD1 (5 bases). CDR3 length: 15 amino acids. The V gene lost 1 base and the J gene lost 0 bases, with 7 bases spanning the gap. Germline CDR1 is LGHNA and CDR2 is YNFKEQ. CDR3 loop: CASSQVTGSNQPQHF. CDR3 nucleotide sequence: TGTGCCAGCAGCCAAGTTACAGGTAGCAATCAGCCCCAGCATTTT.